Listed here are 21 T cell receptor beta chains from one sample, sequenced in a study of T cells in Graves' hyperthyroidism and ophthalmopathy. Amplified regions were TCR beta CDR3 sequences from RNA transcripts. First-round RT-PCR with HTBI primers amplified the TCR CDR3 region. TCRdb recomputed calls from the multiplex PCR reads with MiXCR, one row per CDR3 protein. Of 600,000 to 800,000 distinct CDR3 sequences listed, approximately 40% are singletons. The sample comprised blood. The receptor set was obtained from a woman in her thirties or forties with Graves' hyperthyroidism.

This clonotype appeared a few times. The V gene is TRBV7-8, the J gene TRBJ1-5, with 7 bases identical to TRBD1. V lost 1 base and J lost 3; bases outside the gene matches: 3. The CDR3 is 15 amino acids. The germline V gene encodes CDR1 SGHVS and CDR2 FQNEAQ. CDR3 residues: CASSLEGASNQPQHF. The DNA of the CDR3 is TGTGCCAGCAGCTTAGAGGGGGCCTCCAATCAGCCCCAGCATTTT.

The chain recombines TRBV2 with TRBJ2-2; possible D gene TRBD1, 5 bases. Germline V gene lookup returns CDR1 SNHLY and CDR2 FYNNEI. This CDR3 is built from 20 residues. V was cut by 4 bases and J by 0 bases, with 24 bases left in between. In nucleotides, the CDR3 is TGTGCCAGCAGTGCAATCCCACAGGCCTTCCTCTCCCCGAACACCGGGGAGCTGTTTTTT. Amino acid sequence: CASSAIPQAFLSPNTGELFF.

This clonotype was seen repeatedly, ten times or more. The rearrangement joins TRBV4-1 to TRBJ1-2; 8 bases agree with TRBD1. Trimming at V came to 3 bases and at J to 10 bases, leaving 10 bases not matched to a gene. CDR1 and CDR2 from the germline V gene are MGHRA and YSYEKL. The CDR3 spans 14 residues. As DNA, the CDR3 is TGCGCCAGCAGCCAGGTCTATGGACAGGGCGACTACACCTTC. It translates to CASSQVYGQGDYTF.

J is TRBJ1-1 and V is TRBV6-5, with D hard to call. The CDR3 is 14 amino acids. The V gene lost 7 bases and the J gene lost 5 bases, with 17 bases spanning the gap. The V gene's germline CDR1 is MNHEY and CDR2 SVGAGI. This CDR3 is CASTPVGARTEAFF. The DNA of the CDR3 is TGTGCCAGCACTCCGGTAGGCGCAAGGACTGAAGCTTTCTTT.

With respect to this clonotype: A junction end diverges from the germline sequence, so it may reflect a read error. The CDR3 reads CASSPQRPSPITGYTF. The CDR3 DNA reads as TGCGCCAGCAGCCCACAAAGACCCTCACCCATCACAGGCTACACCTTC. The V gene is TRBV7-2, the J gene TRBJ1-2; no definite D call. The germline CDR1 and CDR2 sequences are SGHTA and FQGNSA. The CDR3 has 16 residues. Full variable domain (outside the CDR3, taken from reference TRBV7-2 and TRBJ1-2): GAGVSQSPSNKVTEKGKDVELRCDPISGHTALYWYRQSLGQGLEFLIYFQGNSAPDKSGLPSDRFSAERTGGSVSTLTIQRTQQEDSAVYLCASSPQRPSPITGYTFGSGTRLTVV.

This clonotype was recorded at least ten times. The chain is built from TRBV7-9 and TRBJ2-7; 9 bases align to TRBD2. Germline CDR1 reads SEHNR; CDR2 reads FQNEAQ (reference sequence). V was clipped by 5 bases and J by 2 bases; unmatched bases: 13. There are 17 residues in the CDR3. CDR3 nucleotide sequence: TGTGCCAGCAGCCCACGTTTAGGGCGGGAGGGCACCTACGAGCAGTACTTC. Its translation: CASSPRLGREGTYEQYF.

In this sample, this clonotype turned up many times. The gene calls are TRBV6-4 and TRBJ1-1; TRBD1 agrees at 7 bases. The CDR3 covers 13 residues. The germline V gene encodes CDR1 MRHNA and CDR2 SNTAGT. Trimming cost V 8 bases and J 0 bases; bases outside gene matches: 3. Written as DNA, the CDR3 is TGTGCCAGCCGACAGGGTGTGAACACTGAAGCTTTCTTT. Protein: CASRQGVNTEAFF.

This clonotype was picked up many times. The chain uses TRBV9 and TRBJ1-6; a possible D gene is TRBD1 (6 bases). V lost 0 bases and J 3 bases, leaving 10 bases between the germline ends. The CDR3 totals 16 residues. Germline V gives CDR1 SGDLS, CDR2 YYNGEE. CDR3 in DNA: TGTGCCAGCAGCGTAGGGGGGGCAGTCTATAATTCACCCCTCCACTTT. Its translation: CASSVGGAVYNSPLHF.

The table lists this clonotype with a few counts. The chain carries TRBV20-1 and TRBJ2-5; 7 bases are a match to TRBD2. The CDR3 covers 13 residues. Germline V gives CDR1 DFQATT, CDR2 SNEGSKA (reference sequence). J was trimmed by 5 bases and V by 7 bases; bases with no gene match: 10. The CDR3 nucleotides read TGCAGTGGTTTGGGAGGGAGGTCGGAGACCCAGTACTTC. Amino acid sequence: CSGLGGRSETQYF.

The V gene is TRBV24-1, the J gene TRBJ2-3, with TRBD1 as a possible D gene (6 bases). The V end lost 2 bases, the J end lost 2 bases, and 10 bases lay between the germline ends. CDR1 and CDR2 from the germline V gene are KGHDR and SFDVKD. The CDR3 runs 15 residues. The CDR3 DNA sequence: TGTGCCACCAGTGATTCGGCAGGGGACACAGATACGCAGTATTTT. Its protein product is CATSDSAGDTDTQYF.

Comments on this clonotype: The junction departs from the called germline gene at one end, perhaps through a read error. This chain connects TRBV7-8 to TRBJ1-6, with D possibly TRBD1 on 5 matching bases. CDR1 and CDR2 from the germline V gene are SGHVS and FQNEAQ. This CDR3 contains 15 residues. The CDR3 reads CASSLAGQGGSPPHF. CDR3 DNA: TGTGCCAGCAGCTTAGCCGGGCAGGGTGGATCACCCCCCCACTTT.

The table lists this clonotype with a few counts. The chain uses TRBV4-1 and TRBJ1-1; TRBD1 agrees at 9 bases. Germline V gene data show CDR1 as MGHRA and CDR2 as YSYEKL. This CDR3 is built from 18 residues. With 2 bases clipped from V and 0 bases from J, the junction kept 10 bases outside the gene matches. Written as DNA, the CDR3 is TGCGCCAGCAGCCAAAAACCGGGACAGGGAAGTATGAACACTGAAGCTTTCTTT. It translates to CASSQKPGQGSMNTEAFF.

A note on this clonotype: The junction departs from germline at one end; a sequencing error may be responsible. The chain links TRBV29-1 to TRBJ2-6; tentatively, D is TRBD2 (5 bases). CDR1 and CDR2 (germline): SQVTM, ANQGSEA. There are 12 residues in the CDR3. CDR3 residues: CSVERVQNTEAF. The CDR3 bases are TGCAGCGTGGAGAGGGTCCAGAACACTGAAGCTTTC.

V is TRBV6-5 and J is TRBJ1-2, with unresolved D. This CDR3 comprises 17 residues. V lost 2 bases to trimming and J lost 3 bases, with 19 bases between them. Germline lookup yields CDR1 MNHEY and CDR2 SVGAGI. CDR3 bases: TGTGCCAGCAGTTACGTCGCGAGTCGGACGGATTACTATGGCTACACCTTC. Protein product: CASSYVASRTDYYGYTF.

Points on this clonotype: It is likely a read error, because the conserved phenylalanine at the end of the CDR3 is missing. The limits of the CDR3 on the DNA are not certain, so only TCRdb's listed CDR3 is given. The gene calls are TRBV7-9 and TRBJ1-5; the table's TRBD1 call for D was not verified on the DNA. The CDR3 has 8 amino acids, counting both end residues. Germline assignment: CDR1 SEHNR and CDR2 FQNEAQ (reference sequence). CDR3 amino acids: CASSSPQG.

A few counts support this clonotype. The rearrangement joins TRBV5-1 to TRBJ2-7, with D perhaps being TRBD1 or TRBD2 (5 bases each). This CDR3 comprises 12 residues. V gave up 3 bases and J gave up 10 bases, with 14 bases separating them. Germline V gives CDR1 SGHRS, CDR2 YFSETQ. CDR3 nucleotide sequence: TGCGCCAGCAGCTCGCCGGGTGGGGGTCAGTACTTC. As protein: CASSSPGGGQYF.

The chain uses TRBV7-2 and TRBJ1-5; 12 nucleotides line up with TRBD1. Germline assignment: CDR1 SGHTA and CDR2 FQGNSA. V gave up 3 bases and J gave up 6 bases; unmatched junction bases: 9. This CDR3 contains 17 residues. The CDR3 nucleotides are TGTGCCAGCAGCTTGGGGGGGGGACAGGGGGCCGGTCAGCCCCAGCATTTT. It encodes CASSLGGGQGAGQPQHF.

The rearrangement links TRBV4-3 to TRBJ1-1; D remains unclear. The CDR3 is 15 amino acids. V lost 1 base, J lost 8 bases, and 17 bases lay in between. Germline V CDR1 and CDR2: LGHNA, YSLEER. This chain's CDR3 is CASSQVRVDGDEAFF. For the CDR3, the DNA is TGCGCCAGCAGCCAAGTTCGTGTGGACGGAGACGAAGCTTTCTTT.

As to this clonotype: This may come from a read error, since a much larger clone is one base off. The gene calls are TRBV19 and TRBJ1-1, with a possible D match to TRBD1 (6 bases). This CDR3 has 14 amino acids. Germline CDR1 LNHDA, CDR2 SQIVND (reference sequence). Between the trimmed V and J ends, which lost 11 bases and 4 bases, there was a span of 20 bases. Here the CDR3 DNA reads TGTGCCTGGAGTGGGGTTGGACAGTGCACTGAAGCTTTCTTT. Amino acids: CAWSGVGQCTEAFF. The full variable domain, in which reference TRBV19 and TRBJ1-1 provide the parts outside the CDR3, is DGGITQSPKYLFRKEGQNVTLSCEQNLNHDAMYWYRQDPGQGLRLIYYSQIVNDFQKGDIAEGYSVSREKKESFPLTVTSAQKNPTAFYLCAWSGVGQCTEAFFGQGTRLTVV.

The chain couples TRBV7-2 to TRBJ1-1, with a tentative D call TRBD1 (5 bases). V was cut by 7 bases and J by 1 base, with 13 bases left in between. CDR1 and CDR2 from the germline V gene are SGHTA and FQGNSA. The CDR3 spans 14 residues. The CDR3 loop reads CASTEGRSNTEAFF. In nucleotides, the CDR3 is TGTGCCAGCACCGAGGGACGGTCGAACACTGAAGCTTTCTTT.

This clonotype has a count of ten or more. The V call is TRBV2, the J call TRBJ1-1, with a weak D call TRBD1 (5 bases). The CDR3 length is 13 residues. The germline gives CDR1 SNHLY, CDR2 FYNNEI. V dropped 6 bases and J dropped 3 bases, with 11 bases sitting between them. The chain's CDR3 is CASRVDSYTEAFF. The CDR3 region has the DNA TGTGCCAGCAGGGTCGACAGTTACACTGAAGCTTTCTTT. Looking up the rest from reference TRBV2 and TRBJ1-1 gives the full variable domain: EPEVTQTPSHQVTQMGQEVILRCVPISNHLYFYWYRQILGQKVEFLVSFYNNEISEKSEIFDDQFSVERPDGSNFTLKIRSTKLEDSAMYFCASRVDSYTEAFFGQGTRLTVV.